This TCR beta chain was found in a study of blood T cell repertoires in COVID-19. Study overall: COVID-19 samples collected from the United States, Italy and Spain covered acute and convalescent phases.

TCRdb's copy holds only in-frame clones and misses some; the assay was immunoSEQ multiplex PCR. Of about 270,000 clones listed, more than 75% are singletons. This clonotype was obtained from a man aged 35-49 years who had recovered from COVID-19. What was sequenced was peripheral blood.

CDR3 residues: CASSLGQGADEQYF. CDR3 bases: TGTGCCAGCAGCTTAGGGCAGGGGGCAGACGAGCAGTACTTC. The chain joins TRBV7-2 to TRBJ2-7; 8 bases are a match to TRBD1. V was clipped by 1 base and J by 5 bases; unmatched bases: 4. The length of the CDR3 is 14 residues. Per the germline V gene, CDR1 is SGHTA and CDR2 is FQGNSA.